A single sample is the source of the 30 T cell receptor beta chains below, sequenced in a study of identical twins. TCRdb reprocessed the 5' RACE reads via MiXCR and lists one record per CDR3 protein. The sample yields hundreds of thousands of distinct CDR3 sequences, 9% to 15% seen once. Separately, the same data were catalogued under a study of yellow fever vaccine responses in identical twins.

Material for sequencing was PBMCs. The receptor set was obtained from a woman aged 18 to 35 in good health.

Here the CDR3 reads CASSVVSGPGELFF. The CDR3 DNA reads as TGTGCCAGCAGCGTAGTGAGTGGTCCCGGGGAGCTGTTTTTT. The chain joins TRBV9 to TRBJ2-2; D ambiguous. The CDR3 has 14 residues. CDR1 and CDR2 from the germline V gene are SGDLS and YYNGEE. V was clipped by 0 bases and J by 6 bases, with 9 bases between them. Looking up the rest from reference TRBV9 and TRBJ2-2 gives the full variable domain: DSGVTQTPKHLITATGQRVTLRCSPRSGDLSVYWYQQSLDQGLQFLIQYYNGEERAKGNILERFSAQQFPDLHSELNLSSLELGDSALYFCASSVVSGPGELFFGEGSRLTVL.

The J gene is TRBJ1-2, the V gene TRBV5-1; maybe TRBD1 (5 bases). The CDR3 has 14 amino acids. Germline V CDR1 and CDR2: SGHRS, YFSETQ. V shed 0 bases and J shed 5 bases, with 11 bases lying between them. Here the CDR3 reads CASSLDRTGYGYTF. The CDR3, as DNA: TGCGCCAGCAGCTTGGACAGGACGGGATATGGCTACACCTTC.

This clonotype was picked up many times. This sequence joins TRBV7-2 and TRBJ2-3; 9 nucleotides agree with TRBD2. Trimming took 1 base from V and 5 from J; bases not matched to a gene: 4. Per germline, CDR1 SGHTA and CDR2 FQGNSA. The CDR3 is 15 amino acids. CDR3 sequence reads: CASSLGGSGRDTQYF. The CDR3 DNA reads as TGTGCCAGCAGCTTAGGGGGTAGCGGGAGAGATACGCAGTATTTT.

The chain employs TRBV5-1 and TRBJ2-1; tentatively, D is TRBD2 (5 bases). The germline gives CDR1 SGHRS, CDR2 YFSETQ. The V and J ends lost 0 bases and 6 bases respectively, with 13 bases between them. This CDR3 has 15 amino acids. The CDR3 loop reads CASSLGGSPVNEQFF. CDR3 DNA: TGCGCCAGCAGCTTGGGAGGGTCCCCGGTCAATGAGCAGTTCTTC. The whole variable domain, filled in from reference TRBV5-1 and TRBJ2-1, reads KAGVTQTPRYLIKTRGQQVTLSCSPISGHRSVSWYQQTPGQGLQFLFEYFSETQRNKGNFPGRFSGRQFSNSRSEMNVSTLELGDSALYLCASSLGGSPVNEQFFGPGTRLTVL.

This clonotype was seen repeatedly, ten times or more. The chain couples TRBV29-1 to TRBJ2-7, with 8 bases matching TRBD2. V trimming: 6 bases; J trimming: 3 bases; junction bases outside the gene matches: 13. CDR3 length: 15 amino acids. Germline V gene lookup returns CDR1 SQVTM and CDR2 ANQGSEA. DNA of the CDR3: TGCAGCGTCAGAGGGTTTGCGGGAGGAAACTACGAGCAGTACTTC. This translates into CSVRGFAGGNYEQYF.

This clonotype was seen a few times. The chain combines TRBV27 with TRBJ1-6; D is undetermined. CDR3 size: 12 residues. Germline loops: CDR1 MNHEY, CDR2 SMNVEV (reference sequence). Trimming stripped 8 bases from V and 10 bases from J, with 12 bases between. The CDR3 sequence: CASGMSRSPLHF. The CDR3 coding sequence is TGTGCCAGCGGGATGAGCAGATCACCCCTCCACTTT.

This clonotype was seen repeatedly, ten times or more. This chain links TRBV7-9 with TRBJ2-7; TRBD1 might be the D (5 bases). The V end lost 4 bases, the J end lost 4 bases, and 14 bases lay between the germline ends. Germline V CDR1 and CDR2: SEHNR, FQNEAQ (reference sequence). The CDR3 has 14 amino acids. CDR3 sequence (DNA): TGTGCCAGCAGCTCGACGACAGCAGAATACGAGCAGTACTTC. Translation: CASSSTTAEYEQYF.

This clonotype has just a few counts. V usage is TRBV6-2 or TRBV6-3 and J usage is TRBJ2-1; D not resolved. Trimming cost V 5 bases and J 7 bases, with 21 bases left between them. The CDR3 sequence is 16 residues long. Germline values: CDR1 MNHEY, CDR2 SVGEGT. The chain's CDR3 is CASSVSPVRSLNEQFF. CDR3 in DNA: TGTGCCAGCAGTGTATCCCCCGTGCGCAGCCTGAATGAGCAGTTCTTC.

CDR3: CASSLLPGGYELYV. DNA for the CDR3: TGTGCCAGCAGTTTGTTGCCAGGGGGCTACGAGCTGTACGTC. V and J are TRBV28 and TRBJ2-7, with 8 bases fitting TRBD1. The CDR3 consists of 14 residues. Germline loops: CDR1 MDHEN, CDR2 SYDVKM.

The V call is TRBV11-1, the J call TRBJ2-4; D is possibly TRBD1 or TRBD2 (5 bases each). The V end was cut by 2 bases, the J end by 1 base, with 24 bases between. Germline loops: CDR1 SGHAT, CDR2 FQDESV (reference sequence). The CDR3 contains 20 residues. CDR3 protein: CASSLPGAGEGAMAKNIQYF. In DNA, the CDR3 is TGTGCCAGCAGCTTACCCGGGGCAGGTGAAGGGGCCATGGCCAAAAACATTCAGTACTTC. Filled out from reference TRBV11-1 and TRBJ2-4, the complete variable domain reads EAEVAQSPRYKITEKSQAVAFWCDPISGHATLYWYRQILGQGPELLVQFQDESVVDDSQLPKDRFSAERLKGVDSTLKIQPAELGDSAMYLCASSLPGAGEGAMAKNIQYFGAGTRLSVL.

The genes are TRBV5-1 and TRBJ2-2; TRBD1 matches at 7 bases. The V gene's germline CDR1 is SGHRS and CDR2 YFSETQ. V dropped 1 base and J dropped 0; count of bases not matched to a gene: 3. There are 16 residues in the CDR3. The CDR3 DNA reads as TGCGCCAGCAGCTTGTGGGGACAGTCGAACACCGGGGAGCTGTTTTTT. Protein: CASSLWGQSNTGELFF.

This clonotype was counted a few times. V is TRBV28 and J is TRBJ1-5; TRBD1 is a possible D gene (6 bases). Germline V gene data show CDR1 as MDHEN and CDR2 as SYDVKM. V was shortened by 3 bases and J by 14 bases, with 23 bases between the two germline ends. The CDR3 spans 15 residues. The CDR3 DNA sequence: TGTGCCAGCAGTTTCTCTAGCCCAGGGGCAAAGAGGGAGCATTTT. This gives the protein CASSFSSPGAKREHF. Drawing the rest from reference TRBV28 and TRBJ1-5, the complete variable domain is DVKVTQSSRYLVKRTGEKVFLECVQDMDHENMFWYRQDPGLGLRLIYFSYDVKMKEKGDIPEGYSVSREKKERFSLILESASTNQTSMYLCASSFSSPGAKREHFGDGTRLSIL.

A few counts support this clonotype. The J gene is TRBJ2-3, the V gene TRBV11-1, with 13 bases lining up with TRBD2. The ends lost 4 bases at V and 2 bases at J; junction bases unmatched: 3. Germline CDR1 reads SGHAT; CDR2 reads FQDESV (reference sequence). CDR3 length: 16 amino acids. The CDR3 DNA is TGTGCCAGCAGCTCGGGACTAGCGGGATCCACAGATACGCAGTATTTT. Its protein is CASSSGLAGSTDTQYF.

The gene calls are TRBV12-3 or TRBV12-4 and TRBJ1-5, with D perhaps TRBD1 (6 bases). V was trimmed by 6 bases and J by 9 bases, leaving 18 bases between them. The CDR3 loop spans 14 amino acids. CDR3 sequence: CASSRDTVFRPQHF. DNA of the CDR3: TGTGCCAGCAGCCGGGACACCGTATTTCGGCCCCAGCATTTT.

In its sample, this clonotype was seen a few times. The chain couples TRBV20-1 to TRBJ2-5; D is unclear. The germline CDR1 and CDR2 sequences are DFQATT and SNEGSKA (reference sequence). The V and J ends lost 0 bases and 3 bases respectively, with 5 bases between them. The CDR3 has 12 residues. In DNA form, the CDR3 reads TGCAGTGCTAGAGATCGGAAAGAGACCCAGTACTTC. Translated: CSARDRKETQYF.

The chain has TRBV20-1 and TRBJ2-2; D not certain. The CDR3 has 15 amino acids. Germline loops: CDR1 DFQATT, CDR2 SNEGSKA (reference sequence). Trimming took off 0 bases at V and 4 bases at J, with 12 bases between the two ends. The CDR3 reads CSARDGLKSTGELFF. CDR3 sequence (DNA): TGCAGTGCTAGAGATGGTCTCAAGAGCACCGGGGAGCTGTTTTTT.

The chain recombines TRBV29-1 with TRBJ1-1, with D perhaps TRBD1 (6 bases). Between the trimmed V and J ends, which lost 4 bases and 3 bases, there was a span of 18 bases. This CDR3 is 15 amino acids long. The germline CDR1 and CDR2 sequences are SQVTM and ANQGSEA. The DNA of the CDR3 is TGCAGCGTTGTGCCCGACAGGCGAGACCACACTGAAGCTTTCTTT. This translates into CSVVPDRRDHTEAFF.

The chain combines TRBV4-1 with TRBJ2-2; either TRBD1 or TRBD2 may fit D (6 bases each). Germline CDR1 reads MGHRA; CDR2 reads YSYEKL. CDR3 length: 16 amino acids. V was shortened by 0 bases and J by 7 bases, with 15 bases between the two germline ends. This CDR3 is CASSQDPGGWGGELFF. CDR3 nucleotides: TGCGCCAGCAGCCAAGACCCCGGGGGCTGGGGCGGGGAGCTGTTTTTT.

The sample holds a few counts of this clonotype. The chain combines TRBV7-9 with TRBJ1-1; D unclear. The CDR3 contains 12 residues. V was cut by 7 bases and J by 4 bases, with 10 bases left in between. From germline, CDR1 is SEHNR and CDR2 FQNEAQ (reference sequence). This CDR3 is CASIGQSTEAFF. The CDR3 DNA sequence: TGTGCCAGCATTGGTCAGAGCACTGAAGCTTTCTTT.

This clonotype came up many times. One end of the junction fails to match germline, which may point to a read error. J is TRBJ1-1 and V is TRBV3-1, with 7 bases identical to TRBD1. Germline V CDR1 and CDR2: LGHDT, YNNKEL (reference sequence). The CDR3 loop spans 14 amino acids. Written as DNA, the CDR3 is TGCGCCAGCAGCCTAAGGACAGGGAACACTGAAGCTTTCTTT. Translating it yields CASSLRTGNTEAFF.

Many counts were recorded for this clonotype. The CDR3 sequence is CSAQVSTGAEETQYF. The CDR3 DNA follows: TGCAGTGCCCAGGTGTCGACAGGGGCTGAAGAGACCCAGTACTTC. V is TRBV20-1 and J is TRBJ2-5, with 8 bases identical to TRBD1. The CDR3 sequence is 15 residues long. Per germline, CDR1 DFQATT and CDR2 SNEGSKA (reference sequence). The V gene end was trimmed by 6 bases and the J gene end by 3 bases; junction bases not matched to a gene: 12.

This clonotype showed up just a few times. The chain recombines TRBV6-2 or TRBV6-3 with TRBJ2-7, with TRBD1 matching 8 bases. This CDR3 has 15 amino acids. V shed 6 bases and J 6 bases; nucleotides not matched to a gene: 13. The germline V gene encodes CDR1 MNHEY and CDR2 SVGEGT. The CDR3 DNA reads TGTGCCAGCAGCTCACTGGGGCAGGGGGCCGGCGAGCAGTACGTC. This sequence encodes CASSSLGQGAGEQYV.

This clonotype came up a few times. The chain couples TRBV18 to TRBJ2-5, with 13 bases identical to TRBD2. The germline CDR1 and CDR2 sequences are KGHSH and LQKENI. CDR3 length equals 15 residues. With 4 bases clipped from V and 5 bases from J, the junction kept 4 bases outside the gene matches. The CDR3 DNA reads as TGTGCCAGCTCACGGACTAGCGGGAGTTTGGAGACCCAGTACTTC. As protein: CASSRTSGSLETQYF.

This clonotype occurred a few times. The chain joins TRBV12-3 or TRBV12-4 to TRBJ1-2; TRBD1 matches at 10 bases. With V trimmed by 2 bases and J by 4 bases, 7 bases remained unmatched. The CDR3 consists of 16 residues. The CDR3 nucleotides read TGTGCCAGCAGTTTAAGGGGGACAGGGGTCCCCTATGGCTACACCTTC. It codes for CASSLRGTGVPYGYTF.

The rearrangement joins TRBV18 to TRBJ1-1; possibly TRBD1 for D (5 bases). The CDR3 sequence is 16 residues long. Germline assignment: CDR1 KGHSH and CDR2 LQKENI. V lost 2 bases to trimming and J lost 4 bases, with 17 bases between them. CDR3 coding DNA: TGTGCCAGCTCACCAAGGGTGGGGGGAGTTGGCACTGAAGCTTTCTTT. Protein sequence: CASSPRVGGVGTEAFF.

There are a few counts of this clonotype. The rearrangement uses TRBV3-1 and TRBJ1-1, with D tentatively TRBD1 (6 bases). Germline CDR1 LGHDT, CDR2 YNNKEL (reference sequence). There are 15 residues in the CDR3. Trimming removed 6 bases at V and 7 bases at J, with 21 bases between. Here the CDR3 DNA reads TGTGCCAGCAGGGACGACAGGAGGGGCTCACATGAAGCTTTCTTT. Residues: CASRDDRRGSHEAFF.

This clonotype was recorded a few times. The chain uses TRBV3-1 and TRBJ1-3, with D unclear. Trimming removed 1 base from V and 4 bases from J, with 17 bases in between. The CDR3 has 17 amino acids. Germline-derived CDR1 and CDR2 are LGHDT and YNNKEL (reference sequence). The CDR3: CASSQAKRGRSGNTIYF. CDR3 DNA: TGTGCCAGCAGCCAAGCGAAACGAGGGAGGTCCGGAAACACCATATATTTT.

CDR3 DNA sequence: TGTGCCACCAGTGACCAGAGAGGGACCGGGGCCAACGTCCTGACTTTC. It yields the protein CATSDQRGTGANVLTF. The chain links TRBV24-1 to TRBJ2-6; D may be TRBD1 or TRBD2 (5 bases each). Trimming took 4 bases from V and 4 from J, leaving 13 bases between them. Germline loops: CDR1 KGHDR, CDR2 SFDVKD. The CDR3 is made up of 16 amino acids.

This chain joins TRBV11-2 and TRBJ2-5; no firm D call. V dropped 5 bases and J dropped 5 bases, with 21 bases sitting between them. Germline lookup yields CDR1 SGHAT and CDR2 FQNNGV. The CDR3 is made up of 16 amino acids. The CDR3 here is CASSQWLGTRSETQYF. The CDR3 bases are TGTGCCAGCAGCCAATGGTTGGGCACCCGATCCGAGACCCAGTACTTC.

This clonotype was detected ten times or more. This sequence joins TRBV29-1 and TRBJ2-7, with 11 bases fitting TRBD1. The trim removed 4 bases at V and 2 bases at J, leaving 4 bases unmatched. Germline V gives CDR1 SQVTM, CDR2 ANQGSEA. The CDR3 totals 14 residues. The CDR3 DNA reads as TGCAGCGTTGGGGGACAGGGGGGAACCTACGAGCAGTACTTC. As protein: CSVGGQGGTYEQYF.